Sequencing of this T cell receptor beta chain was carried out in a study of T cell repertoires in cytomegalovirus infection. As for the study in general: Public TCR beta signatures were indicative of both CMV infection and a matching HLA type.

This clonotype was recorded at least ten times. The CDR3 totals 12 residues. Germline lookup yields CDR1 SGHTA and CDR2 FQGNSA. Trimming left V 1 base short and J 6 bases short, with 6 bases between. One entry per CDR3 protein results from TCRdb running MiXCR on the reads. The top ten clones hold about 2.9% of a sample with more than 150,000 distinct CDR3 sequences, roughly 19% of them seen once. The origin of this receptor is a human donor in good health (CMV status not recorded). Some clones in this sample may be carry-over from other donors' samples. The chain couples TRBV7-2 to TRBJ1-1; a weak D match, TRBD1 (5 bases). Sequencing used PBMCs. The chain's CDR3 is CASSLVRAEAFF. CDR3 nucleotides: TGTGCCAGCAGCTTAGTCAGGGCTGAAGCTTTCTTT. The full variable domain, its missing parts supplied by reference TRBV7-2 and TRBJ1-1, is GAGVSQSPSNKVTEKGKDVELRCDPISGHTALYWYRQSLGQGLEFLIYFQGNSAPDKSGLPSDRFSAERTGGSVSTLTIQRTQQEDSAVYLCASSLVRAEAFFGQGTRLTVV.